This TCR beta chain comes out of a study of blood T cell repertoires in COVID-19. For the study at large: Samples came from the United States, Italy and Spain, spanning acute and convalescent COVID-19. Sources were T cells, B-cell-depleted T cells, or PBMCs; the material itself was cDNA or gDNA.

The CDR3 totals 14 residues. The J segment lost 5 bases and the V segment lost 0 bases, leaving 4 bases of the junction unmatched. CDR1 and CDR2 (germline): SEHNR, FQNEAQ (reference sequence). Under the authors' procedure: Reference gene primer amplification gave nucleated cell count estimates. Repertoires were generated with immunoSEQ multiplex PCR, while TCRdb's copy carries only in-frame clones and drops some. V, J and clone size are taken as reported in that table, and D and trimming were inferred from the DNA itself. The repertoire holds about 70,000 clones, with about 90% as singletons. The receptor comes from a man aged 45-65 years with active COVID-19. Input material: peripheral blood. The genes are TRBV7-9 and TRBJ2-7; TRBD1 matches at 7 bases. DNA for the CDR3: TGTGCCAGCAGCTTAGCGAACAGGGGTAACGAGCAGTACTTC. Translation: CASSLANRGNEQYF.